One sample yielded the 30 T cell receptor beta chains listed below, sequenced in a study of blood T cell repertoires in COVID-19. Only in-frame clones appear in the TCRdb table, and some are missing; sequencing was by immunoSEQ multiplex PCR. This table holds 120,000 to 150,000 clones, around nine tenths found once. The sequenced material came from peripheral blood. The receptors originated from a human donor in a cohort sampled during active COVID-19.

This chain connects TRBV5-4 to TRBJ1-3, with D possibly TRBD1 on 6 matching bases. This CDR3 has 14 amino acids. With 4 bases removed from V and 1 base from J, the gap between germline ends came to 9 bases. The germline V gene has CDR1 SGHNT and CDR2 YYREEE (reference sequence). The CDR3 DNA reads TGTGCCAGCAGCGTTCAGGGGTCTGGAAACACCATATATTTT. Translated: CASSVQGSGNTIYF.

The genes are TRBV5-1 and TRBJ1-6; 8 bases are shared with TRBD1. The CDR3 covers 15 residues. The trim removed 0 bases at V and 7 bases at J, leaving 3 bases unmatched. CDR1 SGHRS and CDR2 YFSETQ come from the germline V gene. The CDR3 region is CASSLEGQVNSPLHF. The CDR3 region has the DNA TGCGCCAGCAGCTTGGAGGGACAGGTAAATTCACCCCTCCACTTT.

The rearrangement joins TRBV12-3 or TRBV12-4 to TRBJ2-7; 10 nucleotides align to TRBD1. Trimming at V came to 3 bases and at J to 9 bases, leaving 2 bases not matched to a gene. The length of the CDR3 is 12 residues. In nucleotides, the CDR3 is TGTGCCAGCAGTTTCGGACAGGGGGGGCAGTACTTC. This translates into CASSFGQGGQYF.

The chain is built from TRBV5-4 and TRBJ1-2; D is ambiguous. This CDR3 comprises 13 residues. Deletions cut 0 bases from V and 1 base from J, with 4 bases between. The germline V gene encodes CDR1 SGHNT and CDR2 YYREEE (reference sequence). CDR3 sequence: CASSLGLNYGYTF. CDR3 nucleotide sequence: TGTGCCAGCAGCTTGGGTCTTAACTATGGCTACACCTTC.

The chain couples TRBV5-4 to TRBJ2-7; D gene ambiguous. Germline CDR1 and CDR2: SGHNT and YYREEE (reference sequence). Trimming removed 4 bases at V and 0 bases at J, with 11 bases between. CDR3 length equals 14 residues. In nucleotides, the CDR3 is TGTGCCAGCAGCGGTACCGGCGGCTCCTACGAGCAGTACTTC. This sequence encodes CASSGTGGSYEQYF.

This clone was found once. CDR3 DNA: TGTGCCAGCAGCTTGGGATCGGAGGGAGACTATGGCTACACCTTC. Amino acid sequence: CASSLGSEGDYGYTF. The rearrangement uses TRBV5-6 and TRBJ1-2; D remains unclear. Trimming removed 0 bases at V and 3 bases at J, with 12 bases between. CDR3 length: 15 amino acids. Germline-derived CDR1 and CDR2 are SGHDT and YYEEEE.

CDR3 protein: CASSYGGGGYTF. The CDR3 DNA follows: TGTGCCAGCAGTTACGGGGGGGGTGGCTACACCTTC. V and J are TRBV6-6 and TRBJ1-2; D may be TRBD1 (5 bases). The germline V gene has CDR1 MNHNY and CDR2 SVGAGI (reference sequence). The V and J ends lost 2 bases and 7 bases respectively, with 8 bases between them. The CDR3 loop spans 12 amino acids.

This chain connects TRBV7-3 to TRBJ1-1, with TRBD1 identical over 7 bases. V dropped 0 bases and J dropped 8; count of bases not matched to a gene: 0. CDR1 is SGHTA, CDR2 FQGTGA, per germline. The CDR3 runs 12 residues. Here the CDR3 reads CASSLTGGEAFF. Written as DNA, the CDR3 is TGTGCCAGCAGCTTAACAGGGGGCGAAGCTTTCTTT.

This clone is a singleton in its sample. This chain links TRBV5-1 with TRBJ2-1, with a tentative D call TRBD2 (7 bases). The germline gives CDR1 SGHRS, CDR2 YFSETQ. This CDR3 comprises 14 residues. The V end was cut by 0 bases, the J end by 5 bases, with 9 bases between. In DNA form, the CDR3 reads TGCGCCAGCAGCTTGGACGGGGGGCACAATGAGCAGTTCTTC. Its translation: CASSLDGGHNEQFF.

This chain uses TRBV6-6 with TRBJ2-2; TRBD2 matches 7 bases. V was clipped by 5 bases and J by 5 bases; unmatched bases: 5. The CDR3 has 14 amino acids. From germline, CDR1 is MNHNY and CDR2 SVGAGI (reference sequence). DNA of the CDR3: TGTGCCAGCAGTATACTAGCGCCGACCGGGGAGCTGTTTTTT. It specifies CASSILAPTGELFF.

The V call is TRBV7-3, the J call TRBJ2-3; D call uncertain. This CDR3 contains 13 residues. The V end was cut by 0 bases, the J end by 10 bases, with 11 bases between. Germline-derived CDR1 and CDR2 are SGHTA and FQGTGA. Written as DNA, the CDR3 is TGTGCCAGCAGCTTAACGGTAATGGAGTCGCAGTATTTT. Protein product: CASSLTVMESQYF. The full variable domain, its missing parts supplied by reference TRBV7-3 and TRBJ2-3, is GAGVSQTPSNKVTEKGKYVELRCDPISGHTALYWYRQSLGQGPEFLIYFQGTGAADDSGLPNDRFFAVRPEGSVSTLKIQRTERGDSAVYLCASSLTVMESQYFGPGTRLTVL.

Note on this clone: At the DNA level, this CDR3 is encoded by other sequences in the same sample as well. This chain joins TRBV2 and TRBJ1-5; 10 positions agree with TRBD1. V lost 5 bases, J lost 4 bases, and 5 bases stayed unmatched. In germline, CDR1 is SNHLY, CDR2 FYNNEI. This CDR3 has 15 residues. The CDR3 protein is CASSLDRGRNQPQHF. In DNA form, the CDR3 reads TGTGCCAGCAGTTTAGACAGGGGGCGAAATCAGCCCCAGCATTTT.

This chain uses TRBV7-8 with TRBJ2-5; perhaps TRBD2 as D (6 bases). This CDR3 is 14 amino acids long. V dropped 5 bases and J dropped 2 bases, with 12 bases sitting between them. Per the germline V gene, CDR1 is SGHVS and CDR2 is FQNEAQ. CDR3 coding DNA: TGTGCCAGCAGCCCCCGGGAGCGTCAAGAGACCCAGTACTTC. As protein: CASSPRERQETQYF.

The chain is built from TRBV30 and TRBJ2-5; 9 bases map to TRBD2. Germline assignment: CDR1 GTSNPN and CDR2 SVGIG (reference sequence). The CDR3 totals 15 residues. V was clipped by 2 bases and J by 2 bases; unmatched bases: 6. This chain's CDR3 is CAWSPKTSGQETQYF. The CDR3 nucleotides read TGTGCCTGGAGTCCCAAGACTAGCGGACAAGAGACCCAGTACTTC.

The chain has TRBV18 and TRBJ1-1, with 9 bases matching TRBD1. Germline trimming cut 5 bases from V and 7 bases from J; bases unmatched to any gene: 11. The CDR3 is 15 amino acids. The germline gives CDR1 KGHSH, CDR2 LQKENI. The CDR3 sequence: CASSASRDRVLEAFF. CDR3 sequence (DNA): TGTGCCAGCTCAGCGTCCCGGGACAGGGTTCTTGAAGCTTTCTTT.

The chain has TRBV5-1 and TRBJ1-6, with TRBD1 identical over 8 bases. Losses at the gene ends were 4 bases for V and 2 bases for J; bases not matched to a gene: 5. The CDR3 contains 16 residues. Germline V CDR1 and CDR2: SGHRS, YFSETQ. CDR3 amino acids: CASSERTGTYNSPLHF. CDR3 nucleotide sequence: TGCGCCAGCAGCGAGAGGACAGGGACCTATAATTCACCCCTCCACTTT.

V usage is TRBV4-3 and J usage is TRBJ2-7, with D possibly TRBD1 on 6 matching bases. CDR3 length equals 15 residues. V lost 3 bases and J lost 4, with 16 bases in between. The germline gives CDR1 LGHNA, CDR2 YSLEER. CDR3 residues: CASSHRTGSGYEQYF. The CDR3 DNA reads as TGCGCCAGCAGCCACAGAACAGGGAGCGGATACGAGCAGTACTTC.

The V gene is TRBV11-2, the J gene TRBJ2-2, with 8 bases that match TRBD2. Germline-derived CDR1 and CDR2 are SGHAT and FQNNGV. V lost 5 bases, J lost 7 bases, and 6 bases stayed unmatched. CDR3 length: 14 residues. This CDR3 reads CASSLAGGVGELFF. As DNA, the CDR3 is TGTGCCAGCAGCCTTGCGGGGGGCGTCGGGGAGCTGTTTTTT.

CDR3 bases: TGTGCCACCAGCGCCGGGACTAGCGGAGACAATGAGCAGTTCTTC. Protein: CATSAGTSGDNEQFF. The chain recombines TRBV15 with TRBJ2-1; 11 bases map to TRBD2. The CDR3 runs to 15 residues. Germline V gene data show CDR1 as LNHNV and CDR2 as YYDKDF (reference sequence). Trimming removed 5 bases from V and 5 bases from J; junction bases left unmatched: 5.

Only one count was recorded for this clone. The V call is TRBV10-3, the J call TRBJ1-2; D gene unclear. Germline V gives CDR1 ENHRY, CDR2 SYGVKD. The CDR3 covers 13 residues. V was clipped by 4 bases and J by 1 base, with 7 bases between them. The DNA of the CDR3 is TGTGCCATCAGTGTCCGCGGTAACTATGGCTACACCTTC. This gives the protein CAISVRGNYGYTF.

This chain links TRBV6-5 with TRBJ2-3; 7 bases map to TRBD2. The CDR3 sequence is 14 residues long. Germline V gene sequence: CDR1 MNHEY, CDR2 SVGAGI. J was trimmed by 3 bases and V by 7 bases; bases with no gene match: 7. CDR3 sequence (DNA): TGTGCCAGCACGGAGCGGGGTTGGACAGATACGCAGTATTTT. Translated: CASTERGWTDTQYF.

This chain joins TRBV10-2 and TRBJ2-1, with a tentative D call TRBD1 (5 bases). Germline assignment: CDR1 WSHSY and CDR2 SAAADI. The CDR3 is 11 residues long. Trimming shortened V by 8 bases and J by 7 bases, and 9 bases separated the two germline ends. DNA for the CDR3: TGCGCCAGCCAGTCAGGGAATGAGCAGTTCTTC. Protein product: CASQSGNEQFF.

A few counts support this clone. This chain joins TRBV19 and TRBJ2-2, with TRBD1 as a possible D gene (5 bases). The V gene's germline CDR1 is LNHDA and CDR2 SQIVND (reference sequence). Trimming pared 6 bases from V and 2 bases from J, leaving 13 bases between. The CDR3 length is 15 residues. The CDR3 sequence is CASSPHDSNTGELFF. DNA for the CDR3: TGTGCCAGTAGCCCACATGACAGTAACACCGGGGAGCTGTTTTTT.

This clone was observed once. The chain has TRBV4-2 and TRBJ2-6; D is uncertain. CDR3 length: 15 amino acids. Trimming shortened V by 0 bases and J by 1 base, and 4 bases separated the two germline ends. The germline gives CDR1 LGHNA, CDR2 YNFKEQ. The DNA for the CDR3 is TGTGCCAGCAGCCAAGACCTATCTGGGGCCAACGTCCTGACTTTC. Amino acids: CASSQDLSGANVLTF.

CDR3 residues: CASRPRVGFSSYNEQFF. In DNA form, the CDR3 reads TGTGCCAGTAGACCCCGGGTGGGTTTTAGCTCCTACAATGAGCAGTTCTTC. The chain is built from TRBV19 and TRBJ2-1; D gene ambiguous. V was shortened by 6 bases and J by 0 bases, with 18 bases between the two germline ends. The CDR3 extends over 17 amino acids. The germline V gene has CDR1 LNHDA and CDR2 SQIVND (reference sequence).

The chain employs TRBV10-3 and TRBJ2-1, with 16 bases identical to TRBD2. Looked up from germline, CDR1 is ENHRY and CDR2 is SYGVKD. Trimming took 6 bases from V and 6 from J; bases not matched to a gene: 11. CDR3 length: 18 amino acids. The CDR3 spells CAISSAGTSGGAPNEQFF. The CDR3 DNA reads as TGTGCCATCAGCTCAGCCGGGACTAGCGGGGGGGCCCCCAATGAGCAGTTCTTC.

The chain links TRBV5-4 to TRBJ1-2, with 10 bases lining up with TRBD1. The CDR3 runs 14 residues. Germline assignment: CDR1 SGHNT and CDR2 YYREEE (reference sequence). With V trimmed by 4 bases and J by 6 bases, 6 bases remained unmatched. This CDR3 reads CASSGGQGVNGYTF. DNA for the CDR3: TGTGCCAGCAGCGGTGGACAGGGGGTGAATGGCTACACCTTC.

This clone has more than one count but fewer than ten. The chain combines TRBV4-3 with TRBJ1-5; D possibly corresponds to TRBD1 (5 bases). Between the trimmed V and J ends, which lost 0 bases and 0 bases, there was a span of 9 bases. CDR3 length equals 16 residues. Germline CDR1 is LGHNA and CDR2 is YSLEER. The CDR3: CASSQDTGDSNQPQHF. The CDR3 nucleotides are TGCGCCAGCAGCCAAGACACAGGCGATAGCAATCAGCCCCAGCATTTT.

J is TRBJ2-7 and V is TRBV20-1; 8 nucleotides align to TRBD1. The V and J ends lost 6 bases and 9 bases, in that order; junction bases with no gene match: 7. In germline, CDR1 is DFQATT, CDR2 SNEGSKA (reference sequence). CDR3 size: 11 residues. The CDR3 spells CSAGQGAGQYF. The CDR3 DNA reads as TGCAGTGCCGGGCAGGGGGCAGGGCAGTACTTC.

The rearrangement joins TRBV5-5 to TRBJ2-1; 11 nucleotides align to TRBD2. Germline V gene data show CDR1 as SGHKS and CDR2 as YYEKEE (reference sequence). The CDR3 extends over 18 amino acids. V shed 3 bases and J 0 bases; nucleotides not matched to a gene: 8. CDR3 amino acids: CASSYLTGLAVSYNEQFF. The CDR3 region has the DNA TGTGCCAGCAGCTATCTTACGGGACTAGCGGTCTCCTACAATGAGCAGTTCTTC.